The 29 T cell receptor beta chains below come from one sample, sequenced in a study of cytomegalovirus exposure and HLA in healthy donors (TCRdb year 2017). Library preparation employed the immunoSEQ multiplex PCR assay. The multiplex PCR relied on a mix of 60 forward primers for TCR Vbeta segments and 13 reverse primers for TCR Jbeta segments. TCRdb's version of the immuneACCESS table is confined to in-frame rearrangements and falls short of the full clone set. An unresolved V gene accounts for under half of the shortfall where checked; the remainder is of unknown origin. The table for this sample lists 180,000 or so clones; 75% of them were counted only once. The ten largest account for roughly 7.1% of the sample. The material sequenced was PBMCs. All receptors come from a woman aged 40 to 50 in good health and CMV-seropositive.

The rearrangement uses TRBV29-1 and TRBJ2-5; the match to TRBD2 covers 7 bases. Trimming at V came to 2 bases and at J to 5 bases, leaving 2 bases not matched to a gene. The CDR3 totals 12 residues. CDR1 is SQVTM, CDR2 ANQGSEA, per germline. The CDR3 sequence: CSVEWGGETQYF. CDR3 bases: TGCAGCGTTGAATGGGGAGGGGAGACCCAGTACTTC.

This chain joins TRBV6-5 and TRBJ1-4; TRBD1 matches 8 bases. The CDR3 length is 15 residues. The germline CDR1 and CDR2 sequences are MNHEY and SVGAGI. J gave up 6 bases and V 0 bases, and 3 bases lay outside the gene matches. The CDR3 protein is CASSYSAGGDEKLFF. CDR3 bases: TGTGCCAGCAGTTACTCGGCAGGGGGCGATGAAAAACTGTTTTTT.

The chain carries TRBV28 and TRBJ2-2, with TRBD1 identical over 9 bases. Germline-derived CDR1 and CDR2 are MDHEN and SYDVKM. J was trimmed by 7 bases and V by 9 bases; bases with no gene match: 15. The CDR3 contains 16 residues. For the CDR3, the DNA is TGTGCCAGTACCGAAATAACAGGGGGCGAGAACGGGGAGCTGTTTTTT. Its protein is CASTEITGGENGELFF. Based on the CDR3 plus reference TRBV28 and TRBJ2-2, the full variable domain is DVKVTQSSRYLVKRTGEKVFLECVQDMDHENMFWYRQDPGLGLRLIYFSYDVKMKEKGDIPEGYSVSREKKERFSLILESASTNQTSMYLCASTEITGGENGELFFGEGSRLTVL.

On this clone itself: Sequence at one end of the junction differs from germline and may be a read error. The chain employs TRBV7-9 and TRBJ2-7; no clear D gene. The CDR3 totals 12 residues. From germline, CDR1 is SEHNR and CDR2 FQNEAQ (reference sequence). CDR3 loop: CSSSQTGYEQYF. CDR3 nucleotide sequence: TGTTCCAGCAGCCAGACGGGCTACGAGCAGTACTTC.

Worth noting for this clone: One junction end does not reproduce the germline sequence, and a read error may be involved. The chain is built from TRBV29-1 and TRBJ1-2; D is perhaps TRBD1 (6 bases). Germline CDR1 is SQVTM and CDR2 is ANQGSEA. The CDR3 runs 11 residues. The chain's CDR3 is CSVELLQGPFF. CDR3 nucleotides: TGCAGCGTTGAACTCCTACAGGGTCCGTTCTTC.

V and J are TRBV7-9 and TRBJ2-7; D call uncertain. The CDR3 covers 13 residues. CDR1 and CDR2 (germline): SEHNR, FQNEAQ (reference sequence). V lost 2 bases and J 7 bases, leaving 12 bases between the germline ends. The CDR3 DNA follows: TGTGCCAGCAGCTTAACTCAGGCCGCGGAGCAGTACTTC. Translated: CASSLTQAAEQYF.

This clone was seen only a few times. This chain uses TRBV5-4 with TRBJ2-7, with TRBD2 matching 12 bases. CDR1 SGHNT and CDR2 YYREEE come from the germline V gene (reference sequence). The junction had 4 bases not matched to a gene; V was cut back by 4 bases and J by 2 bases. The CDR3 has 15 amino acids. As DNA, the CDR3 is TGTGCCAGCAGCGTTACTAGCGGGGGGCCCTACGAGCAGTACTTC. As protein: CASSVTSGGPYEQYF.

The genes are TRBV7-8 and TRBJ1-2; 9 bases are a match to TRBD1. Germline V gene lookup returns CDR1 SGHVS and CDR2 FQNEAQ. J gave up 6 bases and V 3 bases, and 8 bases lay outside the gene matches. CDR3 length: 15 residues. Here the CDR3 DNA reads TGTGCCAGCAGCTTGGCCACAGGGGGCAGGGATGGCTACACCTTC. Encoded protein: CASSLATGGRDGYTF.

This clone appeared a few times. This chain links TRBV7-2 with TRBJ2-7; weak D call: TRBD2 (5 bases). The germline V gene encodes CDR1 SGHTA and CDR2 FQGNSA. V gave up 6 bases and J gave up 6 bases, with 18 bases separating them. There are 14 residues in the CDR3. The DNA for the CDR3 is TGTGCCAGCAGTCAAAGCGGAATAGCTGGCGAGCAGTACTTC. This codes for CASSQSGIAGEQYF.

A single count supports this clone. This sequence joins TRBV6-1 and TRBJ2-7, with TRBD1 matching 7 bases. Germline CDR1 is MNHNS and CDR2 is SASEGT. The CDR3 length is 14 residues. V lost 6 bases, J lost 0 bases, and 5 bases stayed unmatched. The CDR3 spells CASRAPGGSYEQYF. The CDR3 DNA reads TGTGCCAGCAGGGCCCCAGGGGGCTCCTACGAGCAGTACTTC.

V is TRBV7-9 and J is TRBJ2-1; D is possibly TRBD2 (5 bases). The ends were cut back, 5 bases at V and 0 bases at J, with 14 bases in the middle. Germline CDR1 is SEHNR and CDR2 is FQNEAQ (reference sequence). The CDR3 contains 16 residues. CDR3 bases: TGTGCCAGCAGCACCCAACCGGACTTCTCCTACAATGAGCAGTTCTTC. This sequence encodes CASSTQPDFSYNEQFF.

About this clone itself: Other nucleotide sequences from this sample produce the same CDR3. The J gene is TRBJ2-7, the V gene TRBV18; 8 bases are shared with TRBD1. V trimming: 3 bases; J trimming: 2 bases; junction bases outside the gene matches: 3. The CDR3 covers 14 residues. The germline gives CDR1 KGHSH, CDR2 LQKENI. The CDR3 loop reads CASSPTGDTYEQYF. CDR3 sequence (DNA): TGTGCCAGCTCACCGACAGGGGATACCTACGAGCAGTACTTC. Supplemented by reference TRBV18 and TRBJ2-7, the full variable domain reads NAGVMQNPRHLVRRRGQEARLRCSPMKGHSHVYWYRQLPEEGLKFMVYLQKENIIDESGMPKERFSAEFPKEGPSILRIQQVVRGDSAAYFCASSPTGDTYEQYFGPGTRLTVT.

The J gene is TRBJ2-5, the V gene TRBV5-4; a possible D gene is TRBD2 (5 bases). CDR1 and CDR2 from the germline V gene are SGHNT and YYREEE (reference sequence). The CDR3 extends over 15 amino acids. The V end was cut by 0 bases, the J end by 3 bases, with 12 bases between. CDR3 in DNA: TGTGCCAGCAGCTTGGCCGTCGGAGGAAAAGAGACCCAGTACTTC. This codes for CASSLAVGGKETQYF.

The J gene is TRBJ1-4, the V gene TRBV27, with 7 bases matching TRBD1. This CDR3 spans 15 amino acids. Germline trimming cut 5 bases from V and 8 bases from J; bases unmatched to any gene: 11. Germline CDR1 reads MNHEY; CDR2 reads SMNVEV (reference sequence). As DNA, the CDR3 is TGTGCCAGCAGTCCGAAGAGGGGGCTAGGCGAAAAACTGTTTTTT. It yields the protein CASSPKRGLGEKLFF.

This sequence joins TRBV29-1 and TRBJ1-1, with TRBD1 identical over 9 bases. V dropped 6 bases and J dropped 5; count of bases not matched to a gene: 4. CDR3 length equals 12 residues. Germline V gene lookup returns CDR1 SQVTM and CDR2 ANQGSEA. The CDR3 spells CSVGQGGTEAFF. The CDR3 nucleotides read TGCAGCGTGGGACAGGGCGGAACTGAAGCTTTCTTT.

This chain links TRBV30 with TRBJ1-3, with D possibly TRBD1 on 6 matching bases. Germline CDR1 GTSNPN, CDR2 SVGIG (reference sequence). Trimming cost V 4 bases and J 3 bases, with 13 bases left between them. This CDR3 spans 14 amino acids. CDR3 protein: CAWTLGGFGNTIYF. The CDR3 DNA reads TGTGCCTGGACCCTAGGGGGTTTTGGAAACACCATATATTTT.

This clone showed up just a few times. V is TRBV28 and J is TRBJ2-7; 7 bases are a match to TRBD2. The CDR3 covers 14 residues. Unmatched junction bases numbered 6, after V lost 2 bases and J lost 5 bases. Germline V lookup: CDR1 MDHEN, CDR2 SYDVKM. The CDR3, as DNA: TGTGCCAGCAGTTTAGCGGGGGAGGGAGACGAGCAGTACTTC. As protein: CASSLAGEGDEQYF.

The chain recombines TRBV30 with TRBJ2-7; D is perhaps TRBD2 (7 bases). In germline, CDR1 is GTSNPN, CDR2 SVGIG (reference sequence). The CDR3 extends over 15 amino acids. V was trimmed by 1 base and J by 0 bases, leaving 13 bases between them. In nucleotides, the CDR3 is TGTGCCTGGAGTGAAAAGGGGGGGGGCTCCTACGAGCAGTACTTC. The encoded protein is CAWSEKGGGSYEQYF.

This rearrangement joins TRBV7-8 to TRBJ2-1, with 7 bases aligning to TRBD2. This CDR3 comprises 16 residues. With V trimmed by 2 bases and J by 8 bases, 12 bases remained unmatched. Germline V gene data show CDR1 as SGHVS and CDR2 as FQNEAQ. In DNA, the CDR3 is TGTGCCAGCAGCTTATTAGCGGCGGGGAGGGCCCATGAGCAGTTCTTC. Its protein is CASSLLAAGRAHEQFF.

The chain is built from TRBV9 and TRBJ2-3, with 12 bases that match TRBD2. This CDR3 spans 15 amino acids. In germline, CDR1 is SGDLS, CDR2 YYNGEE. The V segment lost 4 bases and the J segment 6 bases; nucleotides outside the gene matches: 6. This CDR3 is CASSLRTSGADTQYF. The CDR3 DNA follows: TGTGCCAGCAGCCTTCGGACTAGCGGGGCGGATACGCAGTATTTT.

This chain connects TRBV7-2 to TRBJ2-1; 7 bases align to TRBD2. CDR3 size: 13 residues. Germline V gives CDR1 SGHTA, CDR2 FQGNSA. J gave up 6 bases and V 4 bases, and 3 bases lay outside the gene matches. The CDR3 is CASSSRTSNEQFF. The CDR3 nucleotides read TGTGCCAGCAGCTCGAGGACTAGCAATGAGCAGTTCTTC.

The chain has TRBV7-9 and TRBJ1-1; D is unclear. The CDR3 consists of 12 residues. V was trimmed by 3 bases and J by 2 bases, leaving 4 bases between them. The germline gives CDR1 SEHNR, CDR2 FQNEAQ (reference sequence). The CDR3 DNA reads as TGTGCCAGCAGCTTTTATAACACTGAAGCTTTCTTT. Protein: CASSFYNTEAFF.

The V gene is TRBV27, the J gene TRBJ2-1, with D perhaps TRBD2 (5 bases). V was cut by 5 bases and J by 2 bases, with 16 bases left in between. The germline gives CDR1 MNHEY, CDR2 SMNVEV (reference sequence). This CDR3 is built from 16 residues. The CDR3: CASSPNASPTYNEQFF. The DNA for the CDR3 is TGTGCCAGCAGTCCCAACGCTAGCCCGACCTACAATGAGCAGTTCTTC.

This sequence joins TRBV27 and TRBJ1-4, with D possibly matching TRBD1 (6 bases). The CDR3 sequence is 17 residues long. Trimming stripped 3 bases from V and 8 bases from J, with 22 bases between. Germline CDR1 MNHEY, CDR2 SMNVEV (reference sequence). DNA for the CDR3: TGTGCCAGCAGTTTCCAAATCCCAGACAGGCGCGGAGAAAAACTGTTTTTT. It translates to CASSFQIPDRRGEKLFF.

This clone was recorded once. J is TRBJ2-7 and V is TRBV7-8; 8 positions agree with TRBD1. In germline, CDR1 is SGHVS, CDR2 FQNEAQ. J was trimmed by 3 bases and V by 5 bases; bases with no gene match: 12. This CDR3 is built from 16 residues. The CDR3: CASSNQGQGFVYEQYF. The CDR3 nucleotides are TGTGCCAGCAGCAACCAAGGACAGGGATTCGTCTACGAGCAGTACTTC.

CDR3 sequence reads: CASRRDRFNTGELFF. DNA of the CDR3: TGCGCCAGCAGGCGAGACAGGTTTAACACCGGGGAGCTGTTTTTT. The chain carries TRBV23-1 and TRBJ2-2; D is perhaps TRBD1 (6 bases). TRBV23-1 is identified as an open reading frame with a role that is uncertain. CDR3 length equals 15 residues. Deletions cut 6 bases from V and 2 bases from J, with 13 bases between.

The chain has TRBV9 and TRBJ2-1; D ambiguous. In germline, CDR1 is SGDLS, CDR2 YYNGEE. The germline V and J ends were trimmed by 3 bases and 7 bases, with 20 bases remaining between them. The CDR3 length is 16 residues. The CDR3: CASSAIGLPNGNEQFF. The CDR3 DNA sequence: TGTGCCAGCAGCGCCATTGGGCTTCCCAATGGAAATGAGCAGTTCTTC.

This chain links TRBV4-3 with TRBJ2-2; no reliable D call. The CDR3 consists of 14 residues. Per germline, CDR1 LGHNA and CDR2 YSLEER. Trimming took 3 bases from V and 13 from J, leaving 18 bases between them. The CDR3 spells CASSHSQIPGPLFF. In DNA form, the CDR3 reads TGCGCCAGCAGCCATTCCCAGATCCCGGGTCCGCTGTTTTTT.

The CDR3 is CASSLGAGGYRNTIYF. As DNA, the CDR3 is TGTGCCAGCAGCTTAGGGGCAGGGGGCTATAGAAACACCATATATTTT. V is TRBV7-9 and J is TRBJ1-3; 8 bases line up with TRBD1. J lost 5 bases, V lost 1 base, and 7 bases had no gene match. Germline V gene data show CDR1 as SEHNR and CDR2 as FQNEAQ (reference sequence). The CDR3 sequence is 16 residues long.